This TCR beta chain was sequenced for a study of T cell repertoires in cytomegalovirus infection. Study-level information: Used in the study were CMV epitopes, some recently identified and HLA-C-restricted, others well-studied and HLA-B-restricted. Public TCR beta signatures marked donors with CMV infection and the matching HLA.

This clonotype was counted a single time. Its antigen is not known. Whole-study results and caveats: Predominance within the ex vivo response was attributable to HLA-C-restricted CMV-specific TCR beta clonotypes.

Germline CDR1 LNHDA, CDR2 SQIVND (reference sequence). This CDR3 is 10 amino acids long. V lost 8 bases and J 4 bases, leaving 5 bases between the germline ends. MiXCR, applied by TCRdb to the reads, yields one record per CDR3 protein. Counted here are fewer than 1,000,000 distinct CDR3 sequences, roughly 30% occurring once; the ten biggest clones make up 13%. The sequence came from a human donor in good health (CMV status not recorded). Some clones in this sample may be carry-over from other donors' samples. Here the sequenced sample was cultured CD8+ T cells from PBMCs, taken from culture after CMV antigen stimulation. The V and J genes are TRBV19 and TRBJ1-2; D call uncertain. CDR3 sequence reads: CASWSYGYTF. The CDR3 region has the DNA TGTGCCAGTTGGTCCTATGGCTACACCTTC.